This TCR beta chain was observed in a study of OX40 agonist ivuxolimab in advanced cancers. Germline CDR1 is MDHEN and CDR2 is SYDVKM. Trimming removed 2 bases at V and 6 bases at J, with 12 bases between. CDR3 length equals 14 residues. Here immunoSEQ multiplex PCR was the method, and the copy in TCRdb shows in-frame clones only, minus some. The sample has tens of thousands of clones, about 85% seen once; the top ten hold about 1.3%. The material sequenced was CD4+ or CD8+ T cells sorted from blood, taken in a trial of the OX40 agonist ivuxolimab. This sequence was found in an adult with an advanced solid tumor such as melanoma, head and neck, liver or kidney cancer. This chain joins TRBV28 and TRBJ2-3; tentatively, D is TRBD1 or TRBD2 (5 bases each). CDR3 in amino acids: CASSLTWGSDTQYF. CDR3 nucleotide sequence: TGTGCCAGCAGTTTAACGTGGGGGTCGGATACGCAGTATTTT.